This T cell receptor beta chain was captured in a study of T cell changes during pregnancy in multiple sclerosis. This clone has more than one count but fewer than ten. Clones were sequenced by immunoSEQ multiplex PCR, and TCRdb holds only the in-frame ones, with some missing. The sample records 45,000 to 65,000 clones, approximately 90% being singletons. The starting material was peripheral blood, obtained after pregnancy. The sequence came from a female donor in good health, enrolled as a control in a pregnancy study.

The CDR3 DNA follows: TGTGCCAGCAGCCCTTATAGCGGGGCTGGATTTGGGCCGCAGTACTTC. It specifies CASSPYSGAGFGPQYF. V and J are TRBV7-3 and TRBJ2-7; 8 nucleotides match TRBD2. Trimming removed 5 bases from V and 9 bases from J; junction bases left unmatched: 18. The CDR3 has 16 residues. Germline V gene data show CDR1 as SGHTA and CDR2 as FQGTGA. Full variable domain (outside the CDR3, taken from reference TRBV7-3 and TRBJ2-7): GAGVSQTPSNKVTEKGKYVELRCDPISGHTALYWYRQSLGQGPEFLIYFQGTGAADDSGLPNDRFFAVRPEGSVSTLKIQRTERGDSAVYLCASSPYSGAGFGPQYFGPGTRLTVT.